The clone carrying this T cell receptor (beta chain) has more than one count but fewer than ten. TCRdb re-analysed the 5' RACE reads in MiXCR, keeping a single row per CDR3 protein. The sample records under 300,000 distinct CDR3 sequences, 10% to 15% being singletons. The data derive from a study of identical twins. Trimming cost V 4 bases and J 0 bases, with 10 bases left between them. This CDR3 is built from 15 residues. Per germline, CDR1 MNHNS and CDR2 SASEGT. The same data also contributed to another study, on yellow fever vaccine responses in identical twins.

The sequenced sample was memory (CD45RO+) T cells sorted from blood. V gene TRBV6-1 combines with J gene TRBJ2-4, with D possibly matching TRBD1 (6 bases). This TCR came from a woman aged 18-30 years in good health. CDR3 in DNA: TGTGCCAGCAGTGCAGGGGAACTAGCCAAAAACATTCAGTACTTC. Translation: CASSAGELAKNIQYF.